The 32 T cell receptor beta chains reported below all come from one sample, sequenced in a study of cytotoxic CD8 clonotypes in ibrutinib-treated CLL. Clones were sequenced by immunoSEQ multiplex PCR, and TCRdb holds only the in-frame ones, with some missing. Of about 300,000 clones detected, 76% appear once; the ten largest clones hold roughly 5%. The source material was PBMCs, sampled at disease progression, from a patient treated with ibrutinib. All receptors derive from a human donor with chronic lymphocytic leukemia.

J is TRBJ2-3 and V is TRBV7-9; perhaps D is TRBD1 or TRBD2 (8 bases each). Trimming removed 5 bases at V and 0 bases at J, with 21 bases between. Germline assignment: CDR1 SEHNR and CDR2 FQNEAQ (reference sequence). This CDR3 comprises 18 residues. CDR3 sequence (DNA): TGTGCCAGCAGCCTTGGGACAGGAACTAGCGGTAGCACAGATACGCAGTATTTT. This sequence encodes CASSLGTGTSGSTDTQYF.

The rearrangement links TRBV2 to TRBJ2-7, with unresolved D. The CDR3 length is 14 residues. CDR1 is SNHLY, CDR2 FYNNEI, per germline. The V gene lost 6 bases and the J gene lost 0 bases, with 12 bases spanning the gap. DNA for the CDR3: TGTGCCAGCAGCCCCTGGGATAACTCCTACGAGCAGTACTTC. It encodes CASSPWDNSYEQYF.

The V and J genes are TRBV28 and TRBJ2-5; 12 nucleotides align to TRBD2. Germline values: CDR1 MDHEN, CDR2 SYDVKM. The CDR3 spans 13 residues. V lost 9 bases, J lost 4 bases, and 3 bases stayed unmatched. The CDR3 DNA sequence: TGTGCCAGTCTAGCGGGAGGGTTAGAGACCCAGTACTTC. Its protein product is CASLAGGLETQYF.

The chain recombines TRBV7-8 with TRBJ1-1; 10 nucleotides align to TRBD1. V was clipped by 5 bases and J by 1 base; unmatched bases: 7. The germline V gene encodes CDR1 SGHVS and CDR2 FQNEAQ. CDR3 length: 16 residues. CDR3 sequence reads: CASSPPGTGANTEAFF. The CDR3 DNA reads as TGTGCCAGCAGCCCCCCGGGGACAGGGGCGAACACTGAAGCTTTCTTT. Combining the CDR3 with reference TRBV7-8 and TRBJ1-1 gives the whole variable domain GAGVSQSPRYKVAKRGQDVALRCDPISGHVSLFWYQQALGQGPEFLTYFQNEAQLDKSGLPSDRFFAERPEGSVSTLKIQRTQQEDSAVYLCASSPPGTGANTEAFFGQGTRLTVV.

This clone was picked up a small number of times. The chain joins TRBV27 to TRBJ2-7, with TRBD1 matching 10 bases. V lost 2 bases to trimming and J lost 2 bases; unmatched junction nucleotides: 0. From germline, CDR1 is MNHEY and CDR2 SMNVEV (reference sequence). CDR3 length: 14 residues. CDR3 in amino acids: CASSLGTGAYEQYF. The CDR3 DNA follows: TGTGCCAGCAGTTTAGGGACAGGGGCCTACGAGCAGTACTTC.

This chain joins TRBV4-3 and TRBJ1-5; D possibly corresponds to TRBD1 (5 bases). This CDR3 is 15 amino acids long. CDR1 is LGHNA and CDR2 is YSLEER in the germline V gene. V shed 0 bases and J shed 9 bases, with 15 bases lying between them. This CDR3 reads CASSQDRQGLGPQHF. CDR3 DNA sequence: TGCGCCAGCAGCCAAGATCGGCAGGGACTAGGGCCCCAGCATTTT.

CDR3 region: CASSRRGGSGGTDTQYF. The DNA for the CDR3 is TGTGCCAGCAGCCGCCGAGGCGGTAGCGGGGGCACAGATACGCAGTATTTT. V gene TRBV9 combines with J gene TRBJ2-3; 8 bases map to TRBD2. This CDR3 has 17 amino acids. V shed 4 bases and J 1 base; nucleotides not matched to a gene: 11. Germline values: CDR1 SGDLS, CDR2 YYNGEE.

This clone was observed a handful of times. The chain joins TRBV9 to TRBJ1-2, with D tentatively TRBD1 (5 bases). The CDR3 runs to 14 residues. V lost 0 bases to trimming and J lost 4 bases, with 10 bases between them. Germline loops: CDR1 SGDLS, CDR2 YYNGEE. The CDR3 DNA reads TGTGCCAGCAGCGTAGTTCGACAGCCCTATGGCTACACCTTC. This encodes CASSVVRQPYGYTF.

Here the CDR3 DNA reads TGTGCCAGTACGCGGGGGGAGGATCAGCCCCAGCATTTT. Its translation: CASTRGEDQPQHF. The V and J genes are TRBV2 and TRBJ1-5, with D perhaps TRBD1 (5 bases). The CDR3 sequence is 13 residues long. Per the germline V gene, CDR1 is SNHLY and CDR2 is FYNNEI. Trimming stripped 9 bases from V and 5 bases from J, with 14 bases between. Variable domain in full (rest from reference TRBV2 and TRBJ1-5): EPEVTQTPSHQVTQMGQEVILRCVPISNHLYFYWYRQILGQKVEFLVSFYNNEISEKSEIFDDQFSVERPDGSNFTLKIRSTKLEDSAMYFCASTRGEDQPQHFGDGTRLSIL.

The V gene is TRBV28, the J gene TRBJ2-7, with 11 bases aligning to TRBD1. The CDR3 runs to 15 residues. Germline-derived CDR1 and CDR2 are MDHEN and SYDVKM. The V segment lost 5 bases and the J segment 6 bases; nucleotides outside the gene matches: 9. The CDR3 loop reads CASSPRDRGFFEQYF. CDR3 sequence (DNA): TGTGCCAGCAGTCCTCGGGACAGGGGGTTTTTCGAGCAGTACTTC.

This clone has more than one count but fewer than ten. The rearrangement links TRBV9 to TRBJ2-1, with no clear D. The CDR3 extends over 14 amino acids. Germline lookup yields CDR1 SGDLS and CDR2 YYNGEE. V was shortened by 4 bases and J by 1 base, with 9 bases between the two germline ends. The CDR3 DNA sequence: TGTGCCAGCAGCCTTGACGGATCCTACAATGAGCAGTTCTTC. It yields the protein CASSLDGSYNEQFF.

This clone was seen more than once but under ten times. The CDR3 loop is CASSFGGNGYTF. In nucleotides, the CDR3 is TGCGCCAGCAGCTTTGGGGGCAATGGCTACACCTTC. The J gene is TRBJ1-2, the V gene TRBV5-1, with a possible D match to TRBD1 (6 bases). Trimming pared 2 bases from V and 6 bases from J, leaving 8 bases between. CDR1 and CDR2 from the germline V gene are SGHRS and YFSETQ. The CDR3 loop spans 12 amino acids.

The chain employs TRBV27 and TRBJ1-2, with 9 bases matching TRBD1. The CDR3 totals 15 residues. Germline V lookup: CDR1 MNHEY, CDR2 SMNVEV (reference sequence). Trimming removed 4 bases from V and 5 bases from J; junction bases left unmatched: 8. The CDR3 coding sequence is TGTGCCAGCAGTTCTTTGGACAGGGGATTGTATGGCTACACCTTC. Protein: CASSSLDRGLYGYTF.

V usage is TRBV5-6 and J usage is TRBJ1-1, with D possibly being TRBD1 (5 bases). Trimming left V 4 bases short and J 7 bases short, with 8 bases between. Germline CDR1 is SGHDT and CDR2 is YYEEEE. The CDR3 runs to 11 residues. The CDR3 is CASSLTGEAFF. Here the CDR3 DNA reads TGTGCCAGCAGCCTAACAGGTGAAGCTTTCTTT.

The V gene is TRBV19, the J gene TRBJ2-7; perhaps D is TRBD1 or TRBD2 (5 bases each). Germline CDR1 is LNHDA and CDR2 is SQIVND (reference sequence). The CDR3 extends over 15 amino acids. Trimming pared 1 base from V and 2 bases from J, leaving 12 bases between. The CDR3 region has the DNA TGTGCCAGTAGTATAGTTAGCGAGGGGCCCTACGAGCAGTACTTC. It specifies CASSIVSEGPYEQYF.

The rearrangement joins TRBV7-9 to TRBJ2-7, with TRBD2 as a possible D gene (5 bases). CDR1 and CDR2 (germline): SEHNR, FQNEAQ (reference sequence). The V gene lost 4 bases and the J gene lost 0 bases, with 13 bases spanning the gap. This CDR3 has 15 residues. CDR3 DNA: TGTGCCAGCAGCTGGAGGACTTCGAGCTCCTACGAGCAGTACTTC. Amino acids: CASSWRTSSSYEQYF.

This clone was seen a single time. The V call is TRBV7-2, the J call TRBJ2-5, with 10 bases lining up with TRBD2. V dropped 5 bases and J dropped 6; count of bases not matched to a gene: 6. The CDR3 is made up of 14 amino acids. The germline V gene encodes CDR1 SGHTA and CDR2 FQGNSA. CDR3 nucleotide sequence: TGTGCCAGCAGCCGGACTAGCGGTGAAAAGACCCAGTACTTC. It codes for CASSRTSGEKTQYF.

This clone was found a few times. The rearrangement links TRBV18 to TRBJ2-7; tentatively, D is TRBD1 or TRBD2 (5 bases each). CDR3 size: 14 residues. Germline lookup yields CDR1 KGHSH and CDR2 LQKENI. Trimming removed 3 bases from V and 5 bases from J, with 14 bases in between. The CDR3 loop is CASSPARERNEQYF. The CDR3 coding sequence is TGTGCCAGCTCACCCGCCAGGGAGAGGAACGAGCAGTACTTC.

The rearrangement uses TRBV27 and TRBJ2-1; weak D call: TRBD2 (6 bases). The V gene's germline CDR1 is MNHEY and CDR2 SMNVEV (reference sequence). The CDR3 is 13 residues long. The V gene lost 5 bases and the J gene lost 9 bases, with 14 bases spanning the gap. This chain's CDR3 is CASSATNGGEQFF. CDR3 DNA sequence: TGTGCCAGCAGTGCGACAAACGGGGGTGAGCAGTTCTTC.

The chain employs TRBV27 and TRBJ2-2; the D is unclear. Trimming shortened V by 5 bases and J by 4 bases, and 11 bases separated the two germline ends. Germline CDR1 reads MNHEY; CDR2 reads SMNVEV (reference sequence). CDR3 length: 14 residues. The CDR3 sequence: CASSPSWGTGELFF. The CDR3 DNA reads as TGTGCCAGCAGTCCTTCCTGGGGCACCGGGGAGCTGTTTTTT.

CDR3 sequence: CASRRGLADLEQFF. The CDR3 DNA is TGTGCCAGCAGACGGGGACTAGCGGACCTTGAGCAGTTCTTC. J is TRBJ2-1 and V is TRBV6-5; the match to TRBD2 covers 11 bases. With 6 bases clipped from V and 9 bases from J, the junction kept 7 bases outside the gene matches. The germline V gene encodes CDR1 MNHEY and CDR2 SVGAGI. The CDR3 totals 14 residues.

CDR3 sequence: CASSQVPGPSSGNTIYF. CDR3 nucleotide sequence: TGCGCCAGCAGCCAAGTTCCAGGTCCGAGCTCTGGAAACACCATATATTTT. The chain links TRBV4-3 to TRBJ1-3; D gene uncertain. The CDR3 is made up of 17 amino acids. CDR1 is LGHNA and CDR2 is YSLEER in the germline V gene. Trimming removed 1 base at V and 0 bases at J, with 13 bases between.

In nucleotides, the CDR3 is TGTGCCAGCAGCAGACTGGGGGCGGGGGTAGCCTACGAGCAGTACTTC. Translating gives CASSRLGAGVAYEQYF. J is TRBJ2-7 and V is TRBV7-6; D perhaps matches TRBD2 (7 bases). V lost 5 bases and J 2 bases, leaving 19 bases between the germline ends. Germline CDR1 is SGHVS and CDR2 is FNYEAQ. The CDR3 loop spans 16 amino acids.

In its sample, this clone is large. The chain has TRBV2 and TRBJ2-3, with D perhaps TRBD1 (6 bases). There are 16 residues in the CDR3. The V gene's germline CDR1 is SNHLY and CDR2 FYNNEI. Trimming shortened V by 8 bases and J by 6 bases, and 24 bases separated the two germline ends. This CDR3 reads CASYRWGPPPGDTQYF. The CDR3 bases are TGTGCCAGCTATCGTTGGGGGCCCCCTCCAGGGGATACGCAGTATTTT.

The count of this clone is one. This chain connects TRBV6-4 to TRBJ2-2; the match to TRBD2 covers 8 bases. This CDR3 has 16 residues. The trim removed 5 bases at V and 6 bases at J, leaving 11 bases unmatched. The germline V gene encodes CDR1 MRHNA and CDR2 SNTAGT. CDR3 amino acids: CASSPGLASRSGELFF. In DNA, the CDR3 is TGTGCCAGCAGTCCCGGACTAGCTAGTAGGTCCGGGGAGCTGTTTTTT.

This chain links TRBV2 with TRBJ2-7, with TRBD1 as a possible D gene (6 bases). Trimming took off 6 bases at V and 3 bases at J, with 9 bases between the two ends. CDR1 is SNHLY and CDR2 is FYNNEI in the germline V gene. This CDR3 is built from 12 residues. The CDR3 nucleotides read TGTGCCAGCAGCAGGGGTCGCTACGAGCAGTACTTC. The encoded protein is CASSRGRYEQYF.

The genes are TRBV28 and TRBJ1-1; D is ambiguous. V gave up 5 bases and J gave up 7 bases, with 11 bases separating them. The CDR3 covers 12 residues. Germline V gene data show CDR1 as MDHEN and CDR2 as SYDVKM. CDR3 coding DNA: TGTGCCAGCAGTGACTACATCCTTGAAGCTTTCTTT. It specifies CASSDYILEAFF.

The chain carries TRBV6-6 and TRBJ1-2; no reliable D call. Trimming left V 0 bases short and J 8 bases short, with 10 bases between. The CDR3 spans 13 residues. Germline assignment: CDR1 MNHNY and CDR2 SVGAGI (reference sequence). The CDR3 DNA is TGTGCCAGCAGTTACTCCGGTCAAACGGGCTACACCTTC. Translated, it gives CASSYSGQTGYTF.

This chain joins TRBV5-6 and TRBJ2-7, with 7 bases matching TRBD1. Germline trimming cut 2 bases from V and 4 bases from J; bases unmatched to any gene: 0. The CDR3 is 12 amino acids. CDR1 SGHDT and CDR2 YYEEEE come from the germline V gene. CDR3 sequence (DNA): TGTGCCAGCAGCTTACAGGGGTACGAGCAGTACTTC. It specifies CASSLQGYEQYF.

The chain employs TRBV7-8 and TRBJ2-1, with D tentatively TRBD1 (6 bases). The germline CDR1 and CDR2 sequences are SGHVS and FQNEAQ. The CDR3 is 13 amino acids. Between the trimmed V and J ends, which lost 5 bases and 6 bases, there was a span of 11 bases. The CDR3 DNA is TGTGCCAGCAGCGCCACAGGGTTCAATGAGCAGTTCTTC. This encodes CASSATGFNEQFF.

The chain recombines TRBV12-5 with TRBJ2-1; no clear D. The CDR3 has 14 amino acids. With 4 bases removed from V and 9 bases from J, the gap between germline ends came to 16 bases. CDR1 and CDR2 (germline): LGHNT, FRNRAP. The CDR3 region has the DNA TGTGCTAGTGGTTCCGTGGATTTCATTGGTGAGCAGTTCTTC. It yields the protein CASGSVDFIGEQFF.

The gene calls are TRBV15 and TRBJ2-7, with TRBD2 matching 9 bases. The J segment lost 0 bases and the V segment lost 4 bases, leaving 4 bases of the junction unmatched. The CDR3 sequence is 15 residues long. Germline CDR1 reads LNHNV; CDR2 reads YYDKDF (reference sequence). The chain's CDR3 is CATSTRGGLSYEQYF. The DNA of the CDR3 is TGTGCCACCAGCACGCGGGGGGGCCTCTCCTACGAGCAGTACTTC.